This record concerns one T cell receptor beta chain sequence. Its antigen is unknown. The CDR3 is 14 residues long. Trimming shortened V by 5 bases and J by 1 base, and 11 bases separated the two germline ends. Germline V gene lookup returns CDR1 SGHAT and CDR2 FQNNGV. It was with unique molecular identifiers that the TCRbeta library was prepared. TCRdb reprocessed the PCR reads with MiXCR, giving one entry per CDR3 protein. Of 500,000 to 600,000 distinct CDR3 sequences detected, roughly 30% appear once; the ten largest clones hold 35% to 40%. These data originate in a study of T-cell reconstitution after alpha-beta-depleted transplantation in children. Study-level results: Some patients' high day-60 TCRbeta diversity was attributed to recipient cells surviving conditioning. By about two months after transplant, alpha-beta T cells reportedly arose from several hundred graft clones that had expanded.

The chain uses TRBV11-2 and TRBJ2-5, with a possible D match to TRBD1 (5 bases). This sequence originates from a boy younger than two with Wiskott-Aldrich syndrome, due to receive a stem cell transplant. The source material was PBMCs, sampled before TCRalphabeta/CD19-depleted stem cell transplant. CDR3 sequence: CASSPKTVQETQYF. The CDR3, as DNA: TGTGCCAGCAGCCCTAAGACAGTCCAAGAGACCCAGTACTTC.